This TCR beta chain was retrieved from a study of blood T cells in healthy people across ages. In germline, CDR1 is MDHEN, CDR2 SYDVKM. V lost 2 bases and J lost 8, with 19 bases in between. The CDR3 covers 16 residues. Approximately 9.7 milliliters was the volume of peripheral blood drawn from each donor. Combining a sample-barcoded 5' primer with a J-beta primer mix, a second PCR ran for about 6 to 12 cycles. TCRdb used MiXCR to reprocess the 5' RACE reads, holding one entry per CDR3 protein. The sample shows fewer than 1,200,000 distinct CDR3 sequences, almost 25% of them seen only once. Separately, the same data were catalogued under a study of T cells of mothers and their children. That investigation notes: Random nucleotides (2-4) and sample barcodes were added by the M1S primer used in the second PCR. Every mother produced more than 9 million TCR beta CDR3 reads, whereas every child provided around 3 million.

This sequence originates from a girl aged 2 to 10 in good health. The chain combines TRBV28 with TRBJ2-1, with D tentatively TRBD1 (5 bases). The sequencing input was blood. The CDR3 DNA is TGTGCCAGCAGTTTAGGGGCGGACACCGCTTACGATGAGCAGTTCTTC. As protein: CASSLGADTAYDEQFF.